These 27 T cell receptor beta chains were all obtained from the same sample, sequenced in a study of blood T cells in healthy people across ages. The use of a sample-barcoded 5' primer and a J-beta primer mix characterized a second PCR of about 7 to 12 cycles. TCRdb analysed the 5' RACE reads with MiXCR anew, one entry per CDR3 protein. This sample yields around 750,000 distinct CDR3 sequences, of which roughly 50% are seen a single time; 41% belongs to the top ten. Sequenced: blood. All receptors derive from a man older than 75 in good health.

J is TRBJ2-5 and V is TRBV11-2; D gene unclear. This CDR3 contains 13 residues. Per germline, CDR1 SGHAT and CDR2 FQNNGV. V dropped 6 bases and J dropped 4 bases, with 12 bases sitting between them. The CDR3: CASSHPGAETQYF. The CDR3 DNA follows: TGTGCCAGCAGTCACCCAGGTGCAGAGACCCAGTACTTC.

The chain links TRBV6-6 to TRBJ2-7, with 9 bases that match TRBD2. V dropped 6 bases and J dropped 4; count of bases not matched to a gene: 10. The germline gives CDR1 MNHNY, CDR2 SVGAGI (reference sequence). This CDR3 has 15 amino acids. The CDR3 bases are TGTGCCAGCAGCAATAGCGGGAGCGAAGTTTACGAGCAGTACTTC. Amino acid sequence: CASSNSGSEVYEQYF.

The chain is built from TRBV5-6 and TRBJ2-5; the D is unclear. Near its end, the DNA agrees better with TRBJ2-7, so the J call may be wrong. This CDR3 region has 13 residues. Germline CDR1 is SGHDT and CDR2 is YYEEEE. This CDR3 is CASSSPLEYEQYF. CDR3 DNA: TGTGCCAGCAGCTCCCCCCTGGAATACGAGCAGTACTTC.

The CDR3, as DNA: TGTGCCAGCAGCCTAGGGGACCGAACCTTCGACTATGGCTACACCTTC. It specifies CASSLGDRTFDYGYTF. The V call is TRBV7-2, the J call TRBJ1-2; a possible D gene is TRBD1 (5 bases). Trimming shortened V by 5 bases and J by 3 bases, and 19 bases separated the two germline ends. The CDR3 is 16 amino acids. CDR1 and CDR2 from the germline V gene are SGHTA and FQGNSA.

The chain combines TRBV7-8 with TRBJ2-1; 9 positions match TRBD2. The CDR3 sequence is 14 residues long. The junction had 3 bases not matched to a gene; V was cut back by 5 bases and J by 4 bases. CDR1 and CDR2 from the germline V gene are SGHVS and FQNEAQ. The CDR3 protein is CASSTLAGYNEQFF. DNA of the CDR3: TGTGCCAGCAGCACCCTAGCGGGATACAATGAGCAGTTCTTC.

This chain uses TRBV12-3 or TRBV12-4 with TRBJ1-1; D gene unclear. The CDR3 length is 16 residues. Trimming removed 3 bases from V and 0 bases from J, with 14 bases in between. The CDR3 DNA reads as TGTGCCAGCAGTTTGGGGAGGGAGCGCTTGAACACTGAAGCTTTCTTT. This codes for CASSLGRERLNTEAFF.

The rearrangement links TRBV5-1 to TRBJ2-1; TRBD2 matches 9 bases. In germline, CDR1 is SGHRS, CDR2 YFSETQ. Trimming at V came to 3 bases and at J to 9 bases, leaving 4 bases not matched to a gene. The CDR3 has 13 residues. Written as DNA, the CDR3 is TGCGCCAGCAGCTCGGGACTAGCAGTTGAGCAGTTCTTC. This gives the protein CASSSGLAVEQFF.

V is TRBV6-5 and J is TRBJ2-3; D assignment may be TRBD1 or TRBD2 (5 bases each). Germline-derived CDR1 and CDR2 are MNHEY and SVGAGI. V lost 6 bases, J lost 0 bases, and 13 bases lay in between. This CDR3 region has 15 residues. In DNA form, the CDR3 reads TGTGCCAGCAGCCTCGGGACCCAGAGCACAGATACGCAGTATTTT. Amino acids: CASSLGTQSTDTQYF.

A remark on this clonotype: The junction differs from germline at one of its ends, possibly a read error. This rearrangement joins TRBV28 to TRBJ2-1, with no clear D. Per germline, CDR1 MDHEN and CDR2 SYDVKM. The CDR3 covers 15 residues. CDR3 sequence (DNA): TGTGCCAGCGGTTTTAGGGCGGAGTTATACAATGAGCAGTTCTTC. Amino acids: CASGFRAELYNEQFF.

This clonotype was found once. The chain joins TRBV5-1 to TRBJ2-7; the D is unclear. CDR1 and CDR2 (germline): SGHRS, YFSETQ. The CDR3 is 14 residues long. The V and J ends lost 0 bases and 1 base respectively, with 8 bases between them. The CDR3 sequence is CASSLAVNSYEQYF. As DNA, the CDR3 is TGCGCCAGCAGCTTGGCAGTCAATTCCTACGAGCAGTACTTC.

V gene TRBV5-1 combines with J gene TRBJ2-6; D remains ambiguous. The germline CDR1 and CDR2 sequences are SGHRS and YFSETQ. CDR3 size: 15 residues. Trimming left V 2 bases short and J 4 bases short, with 10 bases between. The DNA of the CDR3 is TGCGCCAGCAGCTTTGACGGCTCGGGGGCCAACGTCCTGACTTTC. It encodes CASSFDGSGANVLTF.

This clonotype was found once. Here the CDR3 reads CASSPRVSGYTF. CDR3 nucleotides: TGTGCCAGCAGCCCACGGGTGTCCGGCTACACCTTC. The chain combines TRBV11-2 with TRBJ1-2; D is uncertain. Per the germline V gene, CDR1 is SGHAT and CDR2 is FQNNGV. Trimming removed 5 bases at V and 8 bases at J, with 12 bases between. The CDR3 is 12 amino acids.

The genes are TRBV15 and TRBJ2-5, with D possibly called TRBD1 or TRBD2 (5 bases each). This CDR3 comprises 15 residues. The V end was cut by 1 base, the J end by 11 bases, with 20 bases between. Germline values: CDR1 LNHNV, CDR2 YYDKDF (reference sequence). The CDR3 spells CATSRVEAADNEQYF. The CDR3 coding sequence is TGTGCCACCAGCAGAGTGGAGGCGGCGGACAATGAGCAGTACTTC.

The table lists this clonotype with a count of one. The chain carries TRBV28 and TRBJ2-7; D is perhaps TRBD1 or TRBD2 (5 bases each). CDR3 size: 16 residues. The germline V and J ends were trimmed by 6 bases and 0 bases, with 18 bases remaining between them. Germline CDR1 is MDHEN and CDR2 is SYDVKM. CDR3 DNA: TGTGCCAGCAGCCTCAACTCCTGGGACCCCTCCTACGAGCAGTACTTC. Its protein product is CASSLNSWDPSYEQYF.

The J gene is TRBJ2-1, the V gene TRBV2; D is perhaps TRBD2 (7 bases). Trimming shortened V by 9 bases and J by 10 bases, and 19 bases separated the two germline ends. The CDR3 contains 13 residues. From germline, CDR1 is SNHLY and CDR2 FYNNEI. The CDR3 is CARGGAKQREQFF. CDR3 sequence (DNA): TGTGCCAGAGGGGGGGCTAAACAAAGGGAGCAGTTCTTC.

The V gene is TRBV6-1, the J gene TRBJ2-7; D is ambiguous. The CDR3 is made up of 14 amino acids. Germline loops: CDR1 MNHNS, CDR2 SASEGT. Trimming left V 4 bases short and J 2 bases short, with 12 bases between. CDR3 sequence: CASSAVGLTYEQYF. In nucleotides, the CDR3 is TGTGCCAGCAGTGCCGTAGGCCTCACCTACGAGCAGTACTTC.

The genes are TRBV3-1 and TRBJ1-2; 9 nucleotides line up with TRBD1. Trimming cost V 2 bases and J 4 bases; bases outside gene matches: 8. The CDR3 runs 16 residues. In germline, CDR1 is LGHDT, CDR2 YNNKEL (reference sequence). This CDR3 reads CASSQPGQGLIYGYTF. The CDR3 nucleotides are TGTGCCAGCAGCCAACCGGGACAGGGCCTTATCTATGGCTACACCTTC.

V is TRBV6-2 or TRBV6-3 and J is TRBJ1-2; D is unclear. V gave up 5 bases and J gave up 6 bases, with 7 bases separating them. The CDR3 is 11 amino acids. Germline V gene data show CDR1 as MNHEY and CDR2 as SVGEGT. The CDR3 spells CASSDYDGYTF. The CDR3, as DNA: TGTGCCAGCAGTGACTATGATGGCTACACCTTC.

The rearrangement joins TRBV9 to TRBJ2-1; the D gene is possibly TRBD2 (6 bases). CDR1 is SGDLS and CDR2 is YYNGEE in the germline V gene. The CDR3 loop spans 19 amino acids. Trimming took 0 bases from V and 2 from J, leaving 21 bases between them. CDR3 sequence reads: CASSVETATRAGTYNEQFF. The CDR3, as DNA: TGTGCCAGCAGCGTAGAGACGGCAACGAGGGCGGGGACCTACAATGAGCAGTTCTTC.

The chain joins TRBV5-1 to TRBJ2-7; 7 bases are a match to TRBD1. After removal of 2 bases from V and 3 bases from J, the junction contained 8 bases not matched to a gene. The germline CDR1 and CDR2 sequences are SGHRS and YFSETQ. The CDR3 totals 15 residues. The CDR3 DNA sequence: TGCGCCAGCAGCTTTACAGGGGCCGCCATCTACGAGCAGTACTTC. This encodes CASSFTGAAIYEQYF. Looking up the rest from reference TRBV5-1 and TRBJ2-7 gives the full variable domain: KAGVTQTPRYLIKTRGQQVTLSCSPISGHRSVSWYQQTPGQGLQFLFEYFSETQRNKGNFPGRFSGRQFSNSRSEMNVSTLELGDSALYLCASSFTGAAIYEQYFGPGTRLTVT.

The rearrangement joins TRBV9 to TRBJ2-5, with D perhaps matching TRBD2 (6 bases). The CDR3 runs 16 residues. Germline loops: CDR1 SGDLS, CDR2 YYNGEE. The ends were cut back, 4 bases at V and 5 bases at J, with 21 bases in the middle. For the CDR3, the DNA is TGTGCCAGCAGCTCCCGGAGTTTCGGGGGTCCGGAGACCCAGTACTTC. This gives the protein CASSSRSFGGPETQYF.

The V gene is TRBV12-3 or TRBV12-4, the J gene TRBJ2-5; TRBD2 might be the D (6 bases). The CDR3 extends over 16 amino acids. Deletions cut 2 bases from V and 11 bases from J, with 24 bases between. The CDR3 DNA is TGTGCCAGCAGTTTACGGGGACTCTTCTCCTACAATGAGCAGTACTTC. Translating gives CASSLRGLFSYNEQYF.

V and J are TRBV7-2 and TRBJ2-2; the match to TRBD2 covers 12 bases. Unmatched junction bases numbered 7, after V lost 5 bases and J lost 3 bases. Looked up from germline, CDR1 is SGHTA and CDR2 is FQGNSA. The CDR3 covers 17 residues. The CDR3 protein is CASSPFRTSGDTGELFF. As DNA, the CDR3 is TGTGCCAGCAGCCCCTTCCGGACTAGCGGGGACACCGGGGAGCTGTTTTTT.

V and J are TRBV12-3 or TRBV12-4 and TRBJ1-5; D may be TRBD1 (5 bases). The CDR3 runs 15 residues. V was cut by 2 bases and J by 3 bases, with 11 bases left in between. CDR3 sequence: CASSLNSGHNQPQHF. In nucleotides, the CDR3 is TGTGCCAGCAGTTTAAATAGCGGACACAATCAGCCCCAGCATTTT.

This chain uses TRBV10-3 with TRBJ2-2, with D perhaps given as TRBD1 or TRBD2 (5 bases each). This CDR3 has 14 residues. Trimming left V 7 bases short and J 0 bases short, with 9 bases between. Germline assignment: CDR1 ENHRY and CDR2 SYGVKD. The CDR3 sequence is CAIKGTPNTGELFF. The CDR3 DNA follows: TGTGCCATCAAGGGGACGCCGAACACCGGGGAGCTGTTTTTT.

V is TRBV20-1 and J is TRBJ1-1, with D perhaps matching TRBD1 (5 bases). The CDR3 is 15 residues long. Germline V gene sequence: CDR1 DFQATT, CDR2 SNEGSKA (reference sequence). V was clipped by 3 bases and J by 1 base, with 15 bases between them. The CDR3 sequence is CSARLYGGKNTEAFF. CDR3 nucleotide sequence: TGCAGTGCTAGGTTGTACGGGGGAAAGAACACTGAAGCTTTCTTT.

CDR3 in DNA: TGTGCCAGCAGTTACTGGGGCGGTGAAGCTTTCTTT. Encoded protein: CASSYWGGEAFF. The V gene is TRBV6-5, the J gene TRBJ1-1; the D gene is possibly TRBD1 (5 bases). V gave up 1 base and J gave up 7 bases, with 7 bases separating them. CDR1 and CDR2 (germline): MNHEY, SVGAGI. The CDR3 has 12 amino acids.